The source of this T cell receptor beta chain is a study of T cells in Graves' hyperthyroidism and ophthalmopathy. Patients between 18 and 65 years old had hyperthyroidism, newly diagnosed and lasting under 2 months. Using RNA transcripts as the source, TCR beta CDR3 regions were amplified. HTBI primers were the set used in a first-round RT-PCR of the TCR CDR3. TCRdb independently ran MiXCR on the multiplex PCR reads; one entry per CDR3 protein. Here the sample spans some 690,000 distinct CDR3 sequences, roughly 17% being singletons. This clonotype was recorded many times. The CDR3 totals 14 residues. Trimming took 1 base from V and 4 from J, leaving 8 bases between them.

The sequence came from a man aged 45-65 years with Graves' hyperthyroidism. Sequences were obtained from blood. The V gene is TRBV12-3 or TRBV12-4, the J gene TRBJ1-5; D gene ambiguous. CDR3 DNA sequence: TGTGCCAGCAGTTTAGAGACGGAGAATCAGCCCCAGCATTTT. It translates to CASSLETENQPQHF.